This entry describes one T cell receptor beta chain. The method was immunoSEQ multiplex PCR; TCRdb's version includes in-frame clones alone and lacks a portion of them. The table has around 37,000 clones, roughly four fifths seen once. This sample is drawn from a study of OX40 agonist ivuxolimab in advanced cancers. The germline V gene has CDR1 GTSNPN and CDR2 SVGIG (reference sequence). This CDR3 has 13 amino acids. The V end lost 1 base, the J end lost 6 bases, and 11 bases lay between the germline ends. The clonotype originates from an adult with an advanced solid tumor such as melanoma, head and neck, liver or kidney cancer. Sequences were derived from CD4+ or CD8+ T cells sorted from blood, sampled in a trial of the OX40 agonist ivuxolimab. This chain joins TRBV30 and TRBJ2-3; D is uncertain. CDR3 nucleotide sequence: TGTGCCTGGAGTGATGGATTCAGGGATACGCAGTATTTT. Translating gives CAWSDGFRDTQYF.